The clone carrying this TCR beta chain has more than one count but fewer than ten. Antigen specificity is unknown. This record comes from a study of T-cell memory formation after mild COVID-19. Turning to the study itself: Clusters were largely donor specific.

TCRdb reprocessed the 5' RACE reads via MiXCR and lists one record per CDR3 protein. The sample shows 250,000 to 300,000 distinct CDR3 sequences, about 16% of them seen only once. Germline V lookup: CDR1 SGHVS, CDR2 FNYEAQ. CDR3 length: 14 amino acids. The V end lost 3 bases, the J end lost 2 bases, and 10 bases lay between the germline ends. Points from the study as a whole: Researchers found some responding clones in pre-infection memory, a sign that cross-reactive memory joined. Contracting clones, day 15 to 85, had balanced CD4/CD8, and later expanders favored CD4+. The authors left the SARS-CoV-2 specificity of second-wave clones peaking on day 37 unconfirmed.

Sequencing was performed on PBMCs or a T cell subset sorted from them (not recorded which). This chain connects TRBV7-6 to TRBJ1-1, with a possible D match to TRBD1 (5 bases). This TCR was recovered from a man younger than 30 who had mild COVID-19 (a few samples of this study predate the infection). Cell type and time point are not known. CDR3 amino acids: CASSFAGSNTEAFF. The CDR3 DNA reads as TGTGCCAGCAGCTTCGCAGGGTCTAACACTGAAGCTTTCTTT.